The next 21 T cell receptor beta chains were all read from a single sample in a study of T cell changes during pregnancy in multiple sclerosis. Libraries were prepared by immunoSEQ multiplex PCR; TCRdb keeps only in-frame clonotypes and omits some of them. This sample has approximately 70,000 clones, with 75% to 95% found just once. The sequencing used peripheral blood, collected in the first trimester of pregnancy. The origin of the receptors is a female donor with multiple sclerosis, enrolled in a pregnancy study.

The sample holds one count of this clone. The chain has TRBV5-1 and TRBJ2-7; no clear D. Germline V CDR1 and CDR2: SGHRS, YFSETQ. The V gene lost 0 bases and the J gene lost 0 bases, with 13 bases spanning the gap. This CDR3 contains 16 residues. The CDR3 reads CASSLALHNLSYEQYF. The DNA for the CDR3 is TGCGCCAGCAGCTTGGCTTTACACAACCTCTCCTACGAGCAGTACTTC. Full variable domain (outside the CDR3, taken from reference TRBV5-1 and TRBJ2-7): KAGVTQTPRYLIKTRGQQVTLSCSPISGHRSVSWYQQTPGQGLQFLFEYFSETQRNKGNFPGRFSGRQFSNSRSEMNVSTLELGDSALYLCASSLALHNLSYEQYFGPGTRLTVT.

The table lists this clone with a count of one. CDR3 nucleotide sequence: TGTGCCAGCAGCGGGGACAGGGAATTTGGCTCAGCTTTCTTT. Translation gives CASSGDREFGSAFF. The chain is built from TRBV7-9 and TRBJ1-1; 9 bases align to TRBD1. The CDR3 spans 14 residues. Germline V gene lookup returns CDR1 SEHNR and CDR2 FQNEAQ (reference sequence). Trimming removed 5 bases from V and 10 bases from J; junction bases left unmatched: 11.

The rearrangement joins TRBV5-1 to TRBJ1-1; weak D call: TRBD1 (6 bases). CDR3 size: 15 residues. Germline CDR1 reads SGHRS; CDR2 reads YFSETQ. V shed 0 bases and J shed 4 bases, with 13 bases lying between them. The chain's CDR3 is CASSLVGGASTEAFF. DNA for the CDR3: TGCGCCAGCAGCTTGGTAGGGGGGGCAAGCACTGAAGCTTTCTTT.

The chain couples TRBV5-3 to TRBJ2-1; TRBD1 aligns across 8 bases. TRBV5-3 is designated an ORF whose function remains uncertain. This CDR3 region has 15 residues. V lost 0 bases, J lost 6 bases, and 5 bases stayed unmatched. In DNA form, the CDR3 reads TGTGCCAGAAGCTTGGAGGACAGGGACCGCAATGAGCAGTTCTTC. It specifies CARSLEDRDRNEQFF.

CDR3 nucleotide sequence: TGTGCCTGGAGTGCACAACAGGGTCTAGCAACTAATGAAAAACTGTTTTTT. Translation: CAWSAQQGLATNEKLFF. The genes are TRBV30 and TRBJ1-4; the D gene is possibly TRBD1 (6 bases). Germline V gives CDR1 GTSNPN, CDR2 SVGIG (reference sequence). Deletions cut 1 base from V and 0 bases from J, with 15 bases between. CDR3 length: 17 amino acids.

The chain has TRBV7-3 and TRBJ2-5; 10 nucleotides align to TRBD1. The germline V gene has CDR1 SGHTA and CDR2 FQGTGA. The CDR3 covers 17 residues. J was trimmed by 6 bases and V by 5 bases; bases with no gene match: 15. Written as DNA, the CDR3 is TGTGCCAGCAGCCCTACTGGCGCCGGGACAGGGGAAAAGACCCAGTACTTC. Translation: CASSPTGAGTGEKTQYF.

The chain recombines TRBV27 with TRBJ2-2; 8 nucleotides agree with TRBD2. J lost 6 bases, V lost 8 bases, and 11 bases had no gene match. Germline V gene lookup returns CDR1 MNHEY and CDR2 SMNVEV (reference sequence). The CDR3 loop spans 15 amino acids. The CDR3 sequence is CASAVQRESAGELFF. CDR3 sequence (DNA): TGTGCCAGCGCCGTACAGCGGGAGTCGGCCGGGGAGCTGTTTTTT.

The rearrangement uses TRBV25-1 and TRBJ2-7, with 10 bases identical to TRBD1. The germline V gene encodes CDR1 MGHDK and CDR2 SYGVNS. The CDR3 covers 17 residues. V gave up 3 bases and J gave up 1 base; unmatched junction bases: 9. The CDR3 DNA is TGTGCCAGCAGTGAGGGGGACAGGGGAGGGTTATCCTACGAGCAGTACTTC. Its protein product is CASSEGDRGGLSYEQYF.

The V gene is TRBV19, the J gene TRBJ2-1; 10 nucleotides agree with TRBD1. Germline loops: CDR1 LNHDA, CDR2 SQIVND (reference sequence). The CDR3 spans 14 residues. The V gene end was trimmed by 1 base and the J gene end by 8 bases; junction bases not matched to a gene: 2. The CDR3 coding sequence is TGTGCCAGTAGTATAGGGACAGGGGGTGATGAGCAGTTCTTC. Translated, it gives CASSIGTGGDEQFF.

CDR3 sequence reads: CASSPSSFRVPDQPQHF. Here the CDR3 DNA reads TGTGCCAGCTCACCAAGTTCGTTCAGGGTCCCGGATCAGCCCCAGCATTTT. The chain combines TRBV18 with TRBJ1-5, with D possibly matching TRBD1 (5 bases). Germline V gene sequence: CDR1 KGHSH, CDR2 LQKENI. V dropped 2 bases and J dropped 5 bases, with 19 bases sitting between them. This CDR3 contains 17 residues.

This sequence joins TRBV10-3 and TRBJ1-4; 9 nucleotides match TRBD1. V lost 6 bases to trimming and J lost 6 bases; unmatched junction nucleotides: 5. CDR3 length equals 14 residues. Germline V gene sequence: CDR1 ENHRY, CDR2 SYGVKD. CDR3 loop: CAIRGDREDEKLFF. The CDR3 DNA is TGTGCCATCAGGGGGGACAGGGAGGATGAAAAACTGTTTTTT.

The V call is TRBV7-9, the J call TRBJ2-3; 7 bases align to TRBD2. Germline loops: CDR1 SEHNR, CDR2 FQNEAQ (reference sequence). V dropped 5 bases and J dropped 4; count of bases not matched to a gene: 6. This CDR3 contains 14 residues. As DNA, the CDR3 is TGTGCCAGCAGCCTCGGACGGGGGGCAGATACGCAGTATTTT. This sequence encodes CASSLGRGADTQYF.

The genes are TRBV5-6 and TRBJ1-1; 7 bases map to TRBD1. Germline V gives CDR1 SGHDT, CDR2 YYEEEE. J lost 0 bases, V lost 6 bases, and 17 bases had no gene match. The CDR3 length is 18 residues. The CDR3, as DNA: TGTGCCAGCACTCCCAGGGGGTCGTTCGCCACGATGAACACTGAAGCTTTCTTT. Protein product: CASTPRGSFATMNTEAFF.

The CDR3 loop reads CASTIGGGNSPLHF. CDR3 DNA sequence: TGCGCCAGCACCATCGGGGGAGGGAATTCACCCCTCCACTTT. The chain links TRBV5-1 to TRBJ1-6, with D perhaps matching TRBD1 (5 bases). V was clipped by 6 bases and J by 7 bases, with 14 bases between them. The CDR3 length is 14 residues. The germline gives CDR1 SGHRS, CDR2 YFSETQ.

V is TRBV28 and J is TRBJ1-5; TRBD1 matches 7 bases. The CDR3 loop spans 15 amino acids. J lost 4 bases, V lost 6 bases, and 9 bases had no gene match. CDR1 and CDR2 (germline): MDHEN, SYDVKM. This CDR3 reads CASSPGGIHNQPQHF. CDR3 sequence (DNA): TGTGCCAGCAGCCCAGGGGGGATCCATAATCAGCCCCAGCATTTT.

The gene calls are TRBV5-4 and TRBJ2-2, with 11 bases that match TRBD2. CDR3 length: 17 amino acids. The germline V gene encodes CDR1 SGHNT and CDR2 YYREEE (reference sequence). V shed 4 bases, J shed 7 bases, and the junction held 12 bases outside the gene matches. In DNA form, the CDR3 reads TGTGCCAGCAGCCGCGGCTCTAGCGGGAGGTCTGGCGGGGAGCTGTTTTTT. The encoded protein is CASSRGSSGRSGGELFF. Full variable domain (rest looked up from reference TRBV5-4 and TRBJ2-2): ETGVTQSPTHLIKTRGQQVTLRCSSQSGHNTVSWYQQALGQGPQFIFQYYREEENGRGNFPPRFSGLQFPNYSSELNVNALELDDSALYLCASSRGSSGRSGGELFFGEGSRLTVL.

This chain links TRBV4-2 with TRBJ1-3; TRBD1 aligns across 9 bases. The germline V gene encodes CDR1 LGHNA and CDR2 YNFKEQ. V gave up 0 bases and J gave up 2 bases; unmatched junction bases: 2. The CDR3 totals 16 residues. The CDR3 protein is CASSQEGQGPGNTIYF. The CDR3 region has the DNA TGTGCCAGCAGCCAAGAAGGACAGGGGCCTGGAAACACCATATATTTT.

This clone was observed a single time. V and J are TRBV5-1 and TRBJ2-5, with D possibly being TRBD1 (6 bases). The germline V gene encodes CDR1 SGHRS and CDR2 YFSETQ. The CDR3 sequence is 16 residues long. Trimming pared 0 bases from V and 0 bases from J, leaving 12 bases between. The CDR3 nucleotides read TGCGCCAGCAGCTTGGTGCAGGGGCTATACCAAGAGACCCAGTACTTC. Its protein is CASSLVQGLYQETQYF.

CDR3 loop: CSARGGGEQFF. Here the CDR3 DNA reads TGCAGTGCTAGAGGGGGGGGTGAGCAGTTCTTC. This sequence joins TRBV20-1 and TRBJ2-1, with TRBD2 identical over 7 bases. This CDR3 has 11 amino acids. The V and J ends lost 1 base and 9 bases, in that order; junction bases with no gene match: 0. Germline assignment: CDR1 DFQATT and CDR2 SNEGSKA (reference sequence).

This chain links TRBV28 with TRBJ2-2; possibly TRBD2 for D (7 bases). CDR1 is MDHEN and CDR2 is SYDVKM in the germline V gene. CDR3 length equals 15 residues. The V gene lost 3 bases and the J gene lost 4 bases, with 12 bases spanning the gap. The CDR3 bases are TGTGCCAGCAGTTTCGGGGGGCTGGGCACCGGGGAGCTGTTTTTT. The encoded protein is CASSFGGLGTGELFF. Filled out from reference TRBV28 and TRBJ2-2, the complete variable domain reads DVKVTQSSRYLVKRTGEKVFLECVQDMDHENMFWYRQDPGLGLRLIYFSYDVKMKEKGDIPEGYSVSREKKERFSLILESASTNQTSMYLCASSFGGLGTGELFFGEGSRLTVL.

This rearrangement joins TRBV7-2 to TRBJ1-5; D call uncertain. The CDR3 spans 13 residues. Deletions cut 2 bases from V and 6 bases from J, with 8 bases between. Germline V gene lookup returns CDR1 SGHTA and CDR2 FQGNSA. The CDR3 sequence is CASSLRGAQPQHF. The CDR3 DNA is TGTGCCAGCAGCTTACGGGGTGCTCAGCCCCAGCATTTT. The full variable domain, with the rest looked up from reference TRBV7-2 and TRBJ1-5, is GAGVSQSPSNKVTEKGKDVELRCDPISGHTALYWYRQSLGQGLEFLIYFQGNSAPDKSGLPSDRFSAERTGGSVSTLTIQRTQQEDSAVYLCASSLRGAQPQHFGDGTRLSIL.